This T cell receptor beta chain was retrieved from a study of T cells in localized non-small cell lung cancer. General study points: Adjacent uninvolved lung tissue had the highest T cell clonality, exceeding tumor.

The germline V and J ends were trimmed by 5 bases and 5 bases, with 19 bases remaining between them. This CDR3 is built from 15 residues. Per germline, CDR1 SGHRS and CDR2 YFSETQ. The assay was immunoSEQ multiplex PCR, and TCRdb's table has in-frame clones only and misses some. The sample contains around 91,000 clones, approximately 88% of which appear only once. Turning to this clone: The antigen is not known.

The chain is built from TRBV5-1 and TRBJ1-2; D ambiguous. This receptor was identified in a man between 40 and 70 years old with stage I squamous cell lung carcinoma. The sequences come from peripheral blood, collected before any cancer treatment. The CDR3 protein is CASRSAVAEFYGYTF. The DNA of the CDR3 is TGCGCCAGCAGGTCCGCCGTGGCCGAATTTTATGGCTACACCTTC.